This TCR beta chain is from a study of T-cell reconstitution after alpha-beta-depleted transplantation in children. Unique molecular identifiers were built into the TCRbeta library. TCRdb re-derived calls from the PCR reads in MiXCR, one entry per CDR3 protein. The repertoire consists of about 340,000 distinct CDR3 sequences, with around a tenth occurring once and the leading ten covering approximately 2.3%. This clonotype was found a few times. V lost 4 bases to trimming and J lost 3 bases, with 8 bases between them. In germline, CDR1 is SGHRS, CDR2 YFSETQ. The CDR3 runs 12 residues. The material sequenced was PBMCs from the stem cell graft donor, taken from the stem cell graft. The chain couples TRBV5-1 to TRBJ2-7, with D possibly matching TRBD2 (6 bases). The receptor comes from a human donor who donated a stem cell graft to a child with acute lymphoblastic leukemia. CDR3 protein: CASSDGGYEQYF. The CDR3 DNA sequence: TGCGCCAGCAGCGACGGGGGCTACGAGCAGTACTTC.